The 2 T cell receptor beta chains below were found in one sample sequenced in a study of regulatory T cells in long-lasting Graves disease. Documented time point: newly diagnosed GD, antithyroid drugs for less than 3 months. The authors made the TCR library using RNA they extracted from PBMCs. Arm-PCR of CDR3 regions with iRepertoire HTBI primers generated TCR beta libraries. From the multiplex PCR reads, TCRdb called clonotypes with MiXCR, one entry per CDR3 protein. The sample records roughly 260,000 distinct CDR3 sequences, 18% being singletons. This sample also appeared in a second study, on T cells in Graves' hyperthyroidism and ophthalmopathy.

The sequenced sample was peripheral blood mononuclear cells (PBMCs), obtained at new diagnosis, from a patient treated with antithyroid drugs. The receptors stem from a woman in her thirties with Graves disease.

This clonotype was seen many times. The V gene is TRBV19, the J gene TRBJ1-2, with D possibly being TRBD1 (6 bases). In germline, CDR1 is LNHDA, CDR2 SQIVND (reference sequence). CDR3 size: 15 residues. Trimming shortened V by 8 bases and J by 5 bases, and 21 bases separated the two germline ends. The CDR3 sequence is CASWTSAGDGYGYTF. The CDR3 region has the DNA TGTGCCAGTTGGACAAGTGCAGGGGATGGGTATGGCTACACCTTC.

This clonotype was counted many times. The chain joins TRBV5-5 to TRBJ2-5; the D gene could be TRBD1 or TRBD2 (5 bases each). Germline lookup yields CDR1 SGHKS and CDR2 YYEKEE (reference sequence). With 0 bases removed from V and 7 bases from J, the gap between germline ends came to 19 bases. CDR3 size: 16 residues. CDR3 sequence: CASSLAVVRGVGTQYF. In nucleotides, the CDR3 is TGTGCCAGCAGCTTGGCGGTAGTACGAGGGGTCGGGACCCAGTACTTC.